This TCR beta chain emerged from a study of CD8+CD57+ T cells in acquired aplastic anemia. On the study more broadly: The DNA of sorted CD4+ and CD8+ cells averaged 3.2 ug.

This clonotype was counted ten times or more. V shed 0 bases and J shed 7 bases, with 12 bases lying between them. The CDR3 length is 15 residues. The germline CDR1 and CDR2 sequences are LGHNA and YSLEER. Genomic DNA, the template, was used for profiling of the TCR beta VDJ and CDR3. Via MiXCR, TCRdb re-called the reads, giving one row per CDR3 protein. Of around 250,000 distinct CDR3 sequences listed, roughly 50% were seen once; the top ten hold 7% to 9%. V usage is TRBV4-3 and J usage is TRBJ2-2; D gene ambiguous. Sample: sorted CD4+, CD8+, or CD8+CD57+ T cells (not recorded which) from PBMCs. The receptor was isolated from a human donor with severe aplastic anemia or a healthy control (not recorded which). CDR3 region: CASSQDTTSLGELFF. Here the CDR3 DNA reads TGCGCCAGCAGCCAAGATACAACCAGCCTCGGGGAGCTGTTTTTT.